The present TCR beta chain was sequenced within a study of chemoradiotherapy in HPV16-positive cancers. CDR3 length equals 19 residues. CDR1 is SGDLS, CDR2 YYNGEE, per germline. Comment on this clone: A read error may produce the germline difference seen at one junction end.

The data were produced by immunoSEQ multiplex PCR, yet TCRdb's version contains in-frame clones alone and is incomplete. The sample has approximately 6,600 clones, around 89% seen once. The receptor comes from a human donor with HPV-associated anogenital cancer. The sequences come from tumor tissue, collected from a patient who underwent chemoradiotherapy. The chain combines TRBV9 with TRBJ2-1; TRBD2 agrees at 8 bases. CDR3 region: CASSVGLAGPKGPYNEQFF. CDR3 nucleotide sequence: TGTGCCAGCAGCGTAGGCCTAGCGGGCCCAAAAGGCCCCTACAATGAGCAATTCTTC. Full variable domain (outside the CDR3, taken from reference TRBV9 and TRBJ2-1): DSGVTQTPKHLITATGQRVTLRCSPRSGDLSVYWYQQSLDQGLQFLIQYYNGEERAKGNILERFSAQQFPDLHSELNLSSLELGDSALYFCASSVGLAGPKGPYNEQFFGPGTRLTVL.